The subject of this entry is one T cell receptor (beta chain). The germline V gene has CDR1 SGHVS and CDR2 FNYEAQ. The CDR3 sequence is 17 residues long. The trim removed 1 base at V and 0 bases at J, leaving 3 bases unmatched. This sample is part of a study of cytotoxic CD8 clonotypes in ibrutinib-treated CLL. Study information: Among the samples, the mean was 255,043 productive templates and 94,082 productive rearrangements.

Libraries were prepared by immunoSEQ multiplex PCR; TCRdb keeps only in-frame clonotypes and omits some of them. The data contain about 130,000 clones, 80% to 85% of them singletons. The specimen comprised PBMCs, sampled after 24 months of ibrutinib treatment. The chain uses TRBV7-6 and TRBJ2-7, with 13 bases aligning to TRBD2. This receptor was obtained from a human donor with chronic lymphocytic leukemia. The CDR3 loop is CASSLDGLAGASYEQYF. The CDR3 DNA is TGTGCCAGCAGCTTAGACGGACTAGCGGGGGCCTCCTACGAGCAGTACTTC.